These 21 T cell receptor beta chains were sequenced from one sample in a study of T-cell memory formation after mild COVID-19. From the 5' RACE reads, TCRdb called clonotypes with MiXCR, one entry per CDR3 protein. The sample lists around 130,000 distinct CDR3 sequences; around 6.3% were seen once. The sample consisted of PBMCs or a T cell subset sorted from them (not recorded which). These receptors all come from an adult woman who had mild COVID-19 (a few samples of this study predate the infection). Cell type and time point are not known.

The chain couples TRBV5-6 to TRBJ2-1; D is ambiguous. The V end was cut by 4 bases, the J end by 7 bases, with 15 bases between. The CDR3 runs to 14 residues. The germline V gene has CDR1 SGHDT and CDR2 YYEEEE. The CDR3 loop reads CASSLDPETNEQFF. The CDR3 DNA sequence: TGTGCCAGCAGCCTGGACCCAGAGACTAATGAGCAGTTCTTC. The whole variable domain, remainder taken from reference TRBV5-6 and TRBJ2-1, is DAGVTQSPTHLIKTRGQQVTLRCSPKSGHDTVSWYQQALGQGPQFIFQYYEEEERQRGNFPDRFSGHQFPNYSSELNVNALLLGDSALYLCASSLDPETNEQFFGPGTRLTVL.

This clonotype was observed many times. The V gene is TRBV6-5, the J gene TRBJ1-1, with TRBD1 as a possible D gene (5 bases). V was cut by 0 bases and J by 2 bases, with 10 bases left in between. Germline V CDR1 and CDR2: MNHEY, SVGAGI. CDR3 length: 15 amino acids. Here the CDR3 reads CASSYSWDLNTEAFF. CDR3 bases: TGTGCCAGCAGTTACTCCTGGGACCTAAACACTGAAGCTTTCTTT.

The chain is built from TRBV10-3 and TRBJ2-5; D perhaps matches TRBD2 (5 bases). Germline values: CDR1 ENHRY, CDR2 SYGVKD. The CDR3 covers 13 residues. Trimming stripped 0 bases from V and 4 bases from J, with 6 bases between. DNA for the CDR3: TGTGCCATCAGTGAGTCCGGGATAGAGACCCAGTACTTC. It specifies CAISESGIETQYF.

This chain connects TRBV9 to TRBJ1-5, with TRBD1 matching 7 bases. This CDR3 spans 18 amino acids. V shed 5 bases, J shed 5 bases, and the junction held 19 bases outside the gene matches. Germline V lookup: CDR1 SGDLS, CDR2 YYNGEE. The CDR3 DNA reads as TGTGCCAGCAGATTTACCGGAGGGGTAGGGGGCGCCGATCAGCCCCAGCATTTT. Translated: CASRFTGGVGGADQPQHF.

CDR3 in amino acids: CASSAGYSGANVLTF. The CDR3 nucleotides are TGTGCCAGCAGTGCCGGATACTCTGGGGCCAACGTCCTGACTTTC. This chain links TRBV6-2 or TRBV6-3 with TRBJ2-6; D not resolved. The germline V gene has CDR1 MNHEY and CDR2 SVGEGT. The length of the CDR3 is 15 residues. V gave up 5 bases and J gave up 0 bases, with 8 bases separating them.

The J gene is TRBJ1-1, the V gene TRBV29-1; D might be TRBD1 (5 bases). The CDR3 runs to 13 residues. Germline CDR1 is SQVTM and CDR2 is ANQGSEA. Trimming removed 7 bases from V and 3 bases from J, with 15 bases in between. The CDR3 coding sequence is TGCAGCGCCACCTACAGGATAGACACTGAAGCTTTCTTT. Translated, it gives CSATYRIDTEAFF.

The chain couples TRBV20-1 to TRBJ1-2; TRBD1 agrees at 9 bases. The CDR3 covers 14 residues. Germline CDR1 reads DFQATT; CDR2 reads SNEGSKA (reference sequence). V lost 2 bases and J lost 6; bases outside the gene matches: 7. CDR3 DNA sequence: TGCAGTGCTAGACACCCGGGACAGGGTGATGGCTACACCTTC. Its protein product is CSARHPGQGDGYTF.

The rearrangement links TRBV10-1 to TRBJ1-1; D perhaps matches TRBD1 (5 bases). Trimming cost V 9 bases and J 2 bases, with 10 bases left between them. This CDR3 has 12 residues. The germline V gene encodes CDR1 WNHNN and CDR2 SYGVQD (reference sequence). The chain's CDR3 is CASTQVNTEAFF. CDR3 in DNA: TGCGCCAGTACACAGGTAAACACTGAAGCTTTCTTT.

This clonotype came up a few times. The chain is built from TRBV7-9 and TRBJ1-2, with D perhaps TRBD1 (5 bases). Germline CDR1 is SEHNR and CDR2 is FQNEAQ (reference sequence). Trimming left V 4 bases short and J 4 bases short, with 19 bases between. The CDR3 length is 16 residues. This CDR3 is CASSSRRTGGTYGYTF. Here the CDR3 DNA reads TGTGCCAGCAGCTCCCGACGTACGGGGGGGACCTATGGCTACACCTTC.

The chain links TRBV15 to TRBJ2-5; D unresolved. Trimming cost V 3 bases and J 5 bases, with 13 bases left between them. This CDR3 spans 14 amino acids. CDR1 is LNHNV and CDR2 is YYDKDF in the germline V gene (reference sequence). The CDR3 region is CATSRPRVGETQYF. In nucleotides, the CDR3 is TGTGCCACCAGCAGGCCCCGGGTAGGCGAGACCCAGTACTTC.

This clonotype turned up a few times. The rearrangement uses TRBV7-8 and TRBJ1-2; 10 nucleotides agree with TRBD1. Germline CDR1 SGHVS, CDR2 FQNEAQ. V lost 8 bases to trimming and J lost 6 bases; unmatched junction nucleotides: 9. The CDR3 is 14 residues long. The CDR3 region has the DNA TGTGCCAGCGGACCGGGACAGGGGAAGGATGGCTACACCTTC. Encoded protein: CASGPGQGKDGYTF.

V is TRBV5-1 and J is TRBJ2-1, with TRBD2 matching over 7 bases. J was trimmed by 4 bases and V by 1 base; bases with no gene match: 8. Germline loops: CDR1 SGHRS, CDR2 YFSETQ. The CDR3 totals 16 residues. This CDR3 is CASSLWAGDAYNEQFF. As DNA, the CDR3 is TGCGCCAGCAGCTTGTGGGCGGGAGACGCTTACAATGAGCAGTTCTTC. The full variable domain, completed using reference TRBV5-1 and TRBJ2-1, is KAGVTQTPRYLIKTRGQQVTLSCSPISGHRSVSWYQQTPGQGLQFLFEYFSETQRNKGNFPGRFSGRQFSNSRSEMNVSTLELGDSALYLCASSLWAGDAYNEQFFGPGTRLTVL.

This clonotype was seen only a few times. This chain connects TRBV29-1 to TRBJ2-1; D is possibly TRBD2 (6 bases). CDR1 is SQVTM, CDR2 ANQGSEA, per germline. Between the trimmed V and J ends, which lost 8 bases and 7 bases, there was a span of 9 bases. The CDR3 sequence is 10 residues long. The CDR3 is CSSGENEQFF. For the CDR3, the DNA is TGCAGCTCGGGAGAAAATGAGCAGTTCTTC.

J is TRBJ1-5 and V is TRBV12-3 or TRBV12-4; no definite D call. The ends were cut back, 8 bases at V and 0 bases at J, with 5 bases in the middle. This CDR3 spans 12 amino acids. The DNA for the CDR3 is TGTGCCAGCCGGTATAGCAATCAGCCCCAGCATTTT. Protein product: CASRYSNQPQHF.

Comment on this clonotype: The junction departs from the called germline gene at one end, perhaps through a read error. V gene TRBV23-1 combines with J gene TRBJ2-1; no definite D call. TRBV23-1 carries the ORF label, with uncertain function. This CDR3 has 18 residues. The chain's CDR3 is CASSQSAGLSCICNEQLF. The CDR3 region has the DNA TGCGCCAGCAGTCAATCGGCAGGTCTTAGTTGTATCTGCAATGAGCAGCTCTTC.

This clonotype has only one observation. J is TRBJ2-1 and V is TRBV7-3; weak D call: TRBD1 (5 bases). CDR3 size: 15 residues. The germline gives CDR1 SGHTA, CDR2 FQGTGA. Trimming pared 0 bases from V and 9 bases from J, leaving 15 bases between. Here the CDR3 reads CASSLTGHPTTEQFF. CDR3 coding DNA: TGTGCCAGCAGCTTAACAGGACACCCTACCACTGAGCAGTTCTTC.

This chain uses TRBV7-8 with TRBJ1-5; D is undetermined. Per germline, CDR1 SGHVS and CDR2 FQNEAQ. V was trimmed by 0 bases and J by 4 bases, leaving 7 bases between them. This CDR3 spans 14 amino acids. The CDR3 spells CASSLASPNQPQHF. Written as DNA, the CDR3 is TGTGCCAGCAGCTTAGCATCGCCAAATCAGCCCCAGCATTTT.

This clonotype was counted at least ten times. The gene calls are TRBV20-1 and TRBJ2-5; D may be TRBD1 or TRBD2 (5 bases each). V shed 3 bases and J shed 5 bases, with 16 bases lying between them. The V gene's germline CDR1 is DFQATT and CDR2 SNEGSKA (reference sequence). The CDR3 loop spans 14 amino acids. The CDR3 region has the DNA TGCAGTGCTAGTCGAGGGGCAAGGGAGGAGACCCAGTACTTC. Translating gives CSASRGAREETQYF.

This rearrangement joins TRBV27 to TRBJ1-1, with D possibly matching TRBD1 (5 bases). V dropped 8 bases and J dropped 9 bases, with 13 bases sitting between them. CDR1 is MNHEY and CDR2 is SMNVEV in the germline V gene (reference sequence). This CDR3 has 11 amino acids. The CDR3: CASRVGPKAFF. For the CDR3, the DNA is TGTGCCAGCCGAGTGGGGCCTAAAGCTTTCTTT.

Many counts were recorded for this clonotype. The chain employs TRBV20-1 and TRBJ1-5; D might be TRBD1 (5 bases). There are 11 residues in the CDR3. The V and J ends lost 6 bases and 4 bases respectively, with 7 bases between them. Germline lookup yields CDR1 DFQATT and CDR2 SNEGSKA (reference sequence). DNA for the CDR3: TGCAGTGCAGGGGAGAATCAGCCCCAGCATTTT. This encodes CSAGENQPQHF.

V gene TRBV29-1 combines with J gene TRBJ2-7, with D perhaps TRBD2 (6 bases). The ends were cut back, 5 bases at V and 3 bases at J, with 11 bases in the middle. The CDR3 runs 12 residues. Germline V gives CDR1 SQVTM, CDR2 ANQGSEA. The CDR3: CSVRPGGYEQYF. For the CDR3, the DNA is TGCAGCGTTAGGCCCGGGGGCTACGAGCAGTACTTC.